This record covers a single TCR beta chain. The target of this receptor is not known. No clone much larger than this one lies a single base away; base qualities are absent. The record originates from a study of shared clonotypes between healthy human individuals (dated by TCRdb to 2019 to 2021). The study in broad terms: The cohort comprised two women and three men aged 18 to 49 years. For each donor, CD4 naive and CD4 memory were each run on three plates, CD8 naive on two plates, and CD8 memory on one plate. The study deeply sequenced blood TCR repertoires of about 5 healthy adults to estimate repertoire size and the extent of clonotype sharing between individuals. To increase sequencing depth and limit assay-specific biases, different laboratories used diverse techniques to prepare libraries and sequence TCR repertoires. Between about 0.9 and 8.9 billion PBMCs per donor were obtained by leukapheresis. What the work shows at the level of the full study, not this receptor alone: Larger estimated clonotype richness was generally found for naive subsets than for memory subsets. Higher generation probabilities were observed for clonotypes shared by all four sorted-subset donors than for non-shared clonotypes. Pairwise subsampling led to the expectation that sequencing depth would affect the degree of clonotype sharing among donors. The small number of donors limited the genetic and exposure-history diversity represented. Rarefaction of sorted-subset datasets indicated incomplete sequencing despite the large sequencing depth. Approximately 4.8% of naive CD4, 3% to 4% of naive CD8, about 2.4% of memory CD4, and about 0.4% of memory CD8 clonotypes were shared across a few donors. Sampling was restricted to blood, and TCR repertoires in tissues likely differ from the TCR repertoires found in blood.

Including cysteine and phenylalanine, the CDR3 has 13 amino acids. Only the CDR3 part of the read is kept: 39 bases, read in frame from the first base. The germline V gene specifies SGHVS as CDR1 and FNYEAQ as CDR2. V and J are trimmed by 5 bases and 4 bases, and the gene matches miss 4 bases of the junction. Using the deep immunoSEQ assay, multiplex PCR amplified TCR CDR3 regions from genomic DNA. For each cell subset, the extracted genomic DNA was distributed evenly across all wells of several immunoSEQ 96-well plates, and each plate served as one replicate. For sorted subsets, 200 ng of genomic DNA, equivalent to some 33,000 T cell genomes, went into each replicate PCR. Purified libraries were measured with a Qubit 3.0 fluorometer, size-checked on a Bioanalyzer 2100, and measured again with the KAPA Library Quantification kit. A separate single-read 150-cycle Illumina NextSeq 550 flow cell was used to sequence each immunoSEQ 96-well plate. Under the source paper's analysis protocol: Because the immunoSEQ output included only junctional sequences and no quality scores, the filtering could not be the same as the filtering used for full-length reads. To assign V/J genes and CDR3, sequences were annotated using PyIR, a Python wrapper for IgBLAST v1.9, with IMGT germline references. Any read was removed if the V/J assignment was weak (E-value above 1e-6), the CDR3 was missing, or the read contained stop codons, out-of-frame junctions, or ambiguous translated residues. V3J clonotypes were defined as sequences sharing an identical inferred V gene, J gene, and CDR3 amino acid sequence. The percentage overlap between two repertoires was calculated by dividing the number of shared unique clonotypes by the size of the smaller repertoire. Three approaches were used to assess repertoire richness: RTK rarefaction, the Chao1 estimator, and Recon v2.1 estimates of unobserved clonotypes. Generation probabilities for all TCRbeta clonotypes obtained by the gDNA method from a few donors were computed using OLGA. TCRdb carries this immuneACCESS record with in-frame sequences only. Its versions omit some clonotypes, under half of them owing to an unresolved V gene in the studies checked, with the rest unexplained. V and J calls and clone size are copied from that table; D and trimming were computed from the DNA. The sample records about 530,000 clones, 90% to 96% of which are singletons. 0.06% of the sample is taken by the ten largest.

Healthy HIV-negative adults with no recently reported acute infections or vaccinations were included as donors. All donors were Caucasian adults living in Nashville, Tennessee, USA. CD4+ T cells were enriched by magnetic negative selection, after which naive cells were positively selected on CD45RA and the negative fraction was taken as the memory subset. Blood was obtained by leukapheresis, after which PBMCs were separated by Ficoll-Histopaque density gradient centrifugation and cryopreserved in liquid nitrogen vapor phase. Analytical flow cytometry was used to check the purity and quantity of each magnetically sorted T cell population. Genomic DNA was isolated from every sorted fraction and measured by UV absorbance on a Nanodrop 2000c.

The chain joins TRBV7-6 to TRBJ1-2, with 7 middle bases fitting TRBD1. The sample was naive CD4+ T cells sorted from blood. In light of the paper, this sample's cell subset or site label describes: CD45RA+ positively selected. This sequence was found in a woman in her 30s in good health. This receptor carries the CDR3 CASSPRDSYGYTF. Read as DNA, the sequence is TGTGCCAGCAGCCCCCGGGACAGCTATGGCTACACCTTC.